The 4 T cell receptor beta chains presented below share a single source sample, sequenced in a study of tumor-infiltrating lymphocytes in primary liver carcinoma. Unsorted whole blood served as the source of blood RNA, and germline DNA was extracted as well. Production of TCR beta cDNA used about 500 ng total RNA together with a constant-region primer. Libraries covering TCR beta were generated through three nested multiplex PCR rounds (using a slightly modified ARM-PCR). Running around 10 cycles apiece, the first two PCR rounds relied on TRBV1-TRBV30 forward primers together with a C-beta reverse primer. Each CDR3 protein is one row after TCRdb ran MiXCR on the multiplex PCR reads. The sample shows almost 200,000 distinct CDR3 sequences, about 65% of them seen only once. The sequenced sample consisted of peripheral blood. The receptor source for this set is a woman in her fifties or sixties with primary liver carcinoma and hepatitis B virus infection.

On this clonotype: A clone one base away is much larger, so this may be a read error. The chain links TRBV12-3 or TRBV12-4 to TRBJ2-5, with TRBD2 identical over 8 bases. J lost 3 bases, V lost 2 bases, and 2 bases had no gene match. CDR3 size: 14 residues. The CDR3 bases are TGTGCCAGCAGTTTAACTAGCGGTGAAGAGACCCAGTACTTC. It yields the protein CASSLTSGEETQYF.

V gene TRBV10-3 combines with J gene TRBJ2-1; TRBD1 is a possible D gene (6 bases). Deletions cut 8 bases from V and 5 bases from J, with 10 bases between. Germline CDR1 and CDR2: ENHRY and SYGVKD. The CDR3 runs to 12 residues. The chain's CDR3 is CAISDRHNEQFF. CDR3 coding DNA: TGTGCCATCTCTGACAGGCACAATGAGCAGTTCTTC.

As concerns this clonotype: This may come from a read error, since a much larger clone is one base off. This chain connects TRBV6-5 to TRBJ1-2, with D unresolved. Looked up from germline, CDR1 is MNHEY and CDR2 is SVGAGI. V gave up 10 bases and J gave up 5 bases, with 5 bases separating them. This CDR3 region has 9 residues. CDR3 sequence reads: CATTYGYTF. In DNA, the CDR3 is TGTGCCACCACGTATGGCTACACCTTC.

The CDR3 sequence: CASSGIRGTEYTGELFF. The CDR3 DNA sequence: TGTGCCAGCAGTGGAATCAGAGGGACGGAATACACCGGGGAGCTGTTTTTT. The chain couples TRBV6-1 to TRBJ2-2; D may be TRBD1 or TRBD2 (5 bases each). This CDR3 has 17 residues. The V end lost 4 bases, the J end lost 3 bases, and 18 bases lay between the germline ends. Germline V gene sequence: CDR1 MNHNS, CDR2 SASEGT.